The next 17 T cell receptor beta chains were all read from a single sample in a study of cytomegalovirus exposure and HLA in healthy donors. The PCR made use of 60 Vbeta and 13 Jbeta primers. Data came from immunoSEQ multiplex PCR; TCRdb stores just in-frame clones and leaves some out. The sample consists of about 170,000 clones, 82% of them appearing once. Sequencing was performed on PBMCs. Every receptor here comes from a girl aged 10 to 17 in good health and CMV-seropositive.

V usage is TRBV18 and J usage is TRBJ2-1; 9 nucleotides line up with TRBD2. The CDR3 has 16 amino acids. V was clipped by 2 bases and J by 2 bases; unmatched bases: 4. CDR1 KGHSH and CDR2 LQKENI come from the germline V gene. The CDR3 reads CASSPNQRGAYNEQFF. The DNA for the CDR3 is TGTGCCAGCTCACCAAATCAGCGGGGGGCCTACAATGAGCAGTTCTTC.

This chain uses TRBV5-6 with TRBJ2-1; TRBD1 matches at 8 bases. This CDR3 contains 13 residues. Germline trimming cut 3 bases from V and 6 bases from J; bases unmatched to any gene: 2. Per germline, CDR1 SGHDT and CDR2 YYEEEE. In DNA form, the CDR3 reads TGTGCCAGCAGCTGGGGGACAGGCAATGAGCAGTTCTTC. Translating it yields CASSWGTGNEQFF.

The CDR3 nucleotides read TGTGCCAGCAGCGTACGAGGACACCCCACAGATACGCAGTATTTT. It is translated as CASSVRGHPTDTQYF. The V call is TRBV9, the J call TRBJ2-3, with D perhaps TRBD1 (5 bases). V lost 1 base, J lost 2 bases, and 11 bases lay in between. Germline loops: CDR1 SGDLS, CDR2 YYNGEE. The CDR3 is made up of 15 amino acids.

The chain links TRBV6-5 to TRBJ1-3; D is perhaps TRBD1 (5 bases). V lost 2 bases and J 2 bases, leaving 10 bases between the germline ends. CDR3 length equals 15 residues. Germline V gene data show CDR1 as MNHEY and CDR2 as SVGAGI. The CDR3 coding sequence is TGTGCCAGCAGTTACGACAGCAACCCTGGAAACACCATATATTTT. It yields the protein CASSYDSNPGNTIYF.

This sequence joins TRBV19 and TRBJ1-1, with D possibly being TRBD1 (5 bases). Germline loops: CDR1 LNHDA, CDR2 SQIVND (reference sequence). V was pared by 10 bases and J by 0 bases, with 12 bases between. The CDR3 is 13 residues long. CDR3 nucleotide sequence: TGTGCCACCCGGGGGTTCATGAACACTGAAGCTTTCTTT. Translation: CATRGFMNTEAFF.

The chain couples TRBV7-2 to TRBJ2-7, with 8 bases lining up with TRBD2. The V segment lost 5 bases and the J segment 3 bases; nucleotides outside the gene matches: 6. Germline lookup yields CDR1 SGHTA and CDR2 FQGNSA. This CDR3 comprises 14 residues. DNA for the CDR3: TGTGCCAGCAGCCTTAGCGGGACGGTCTACGAGCAGTACTTC. Its translation is CASSLSGTVYEQYF.

This chain joins TRBV10-3 and TRBJ2-1; D is perhaps TRBD2 (6 bases). The germline gives CDR1 ENHRY, CDR2 SYGVKD. The CDR3 loop spans 13 amino acids. V lost 2 bases to trimming and J lost 10 bases, with 12 bases between them. CDR3 sequence (DNA): TGTGCCATCAGTGAGGGCCGGGGGTCCGAGCAGTTCTTC. Residues: CAISEGRGSEQFF.

The chain links TRBV30 to TRBJ2-1; D is possibly TRBD1 (6 bases). Germline V gene lookup returns CDR1 GTSNPN and CDR2 SVGIG (reference sequence). This CDR3 is built from 14 residues. V lost 2 bases and J 5 bases, leaving 13 bases between the germline ends. This CDR3 reads CAWSTGTWNNEQFF. In nucleotides, the CDR3 is TGTGCCTGGAGTACAGGGACGTGGAACAATGAGCAGTTCTTC.

This sequence joins TRBV30 and TRBJ2-7; 11 bases align to TRBD2. CDR1 is GTSNPN, CDR2 SVGIG, per germline (reference sequence). This CDR3 region has 15 residues. V shed 2 bases and J 6 bases; nucleotides not matched to a gene: 9. CDR3 DNA sequence: TGTGCCTGGAGTCCACGCCTAGCGGGAGGAACCGAGCAGTACTTC. It encodes CAWSPRLAGGTEQYF.

The V gene is TRBV30, the J gene TRBJ2-1; D is uncertain. The CDR3 runs 14 residues. Trimming pared 0 bases from V and 2 bases from J, leaving 8 bases between. Looked up from germline, CDR1 is GTSNPN and CDR2 is SVGIG (reference sequence). The CDR3 loop reads CAWSVISPYNEQFF. CDR3 bases: TGTGCCTGGAGTGTAATTAGCCCCTACAATGAGCAGTTCTTC.

V gene TRBV19 combines with J gene TRBJ2-3; TRBD1 might be the D (6 bases). Trimming pared 3 bases from V and 1 base from J, leaving 20 bases between. CDR3 length: 18 amino acids. The germline V gene has CDR1 LNHDA and CDR2 SQIVND (reference sequence). DNA of the CDR3: TGTGCCAGTAGTATCCGGACAGAGCTGTCAAGCGGCACAGATACGCAGTATTTT. It codes for CASSIRTELSSGTDTQYF.

The V and J genes are TRBV6-6 and TRBJ1-1; 7 nucleotides match TRBD1. This CDR3 is built from 13 residues. CDR1 MNHNY and CDR2 SVGAGI come from the germline V gene (reference sequence). V shed 5 bases, J shed 3 bases, and the junction held 3 bases outside the gene matches. CDR3 loop: CASSTGTDTEAFF. CDR3 coding DNA: TGTGCCAGCAGTACTGGGACAGACACTGAAGCTTTCTTT.

The chain couples TRBV29-1 to TRBJ2-5; 11 positions agree with TRBD2. Germline CDR1 SQVTM, CDR2 ANQGSEA. This CDR3 comprises 15 residues. V lost 3 bases and J lost 1; bases outside the gene matches: 4. The CDR3 spells CSVETSGMIQETQYF. The CDR3 nucleotides read TGCAGCGTTGAGACTAGCGGGATGATCCAAGAGACCCAGTACTTC.

V and J are TRBV10-2 and TRBJ2-7, with TRBD2 identical over 12 bases. The CDR3 length is 15 residues. The V segment lost 6 bases and the J segment 7 bases; nucleotides outside the gene matches: 10. Germline loops: CDR1 WSHSY, CDR2 SAAADI. The CDR3 DNA sequence: TGCGCCAGCAGGGGAGGACTAGCGGGGAGGGGGGAGCAGTACTTC. This gives the protein CASRGGLAGRGEQYF.

The J gene is TRBJ2-1, the V gene TRBV28; D gene uncertain. Germline CDR1 reads MDHEN; CDR2 reads SYDVKM. CDR3 length: 10 residues. Trimming took 9 bases from V and 8 from J, leaving 8 bases between them. CDR3 in amino acids: CASSGYEQFF. The CDR3 DNA sequence: TGTGCCAGTTCAGGATATGAGCAGTTCTTC.

This clone was recorded only once. CDR3 sequence reads: CASSYRGNGELFF. The CDR3 bases are TGTGCCAGCAGTTACCGTGGGAACGGGGAACTGTTTTTT. The chain is built from TRBV6-5 and TRBJ1-4; D is undetermined. Germline CDR1 MNHEY, CDR2 SVGAGI. The V end was cut by 2 bases, the J end by 12 bases, with 13 bases between. CDR3 length: 13 amino acids.

This clone turned up a few times. This sequence joins TRBV5-1 and TRBJ2-1, with D hard to call. The CDR3 has 15 amino acids. Per germline, CDR1 SGHRS and CDR2 YFSETQ. V lost 4 bases, J lost 0 bases, and 11 bases lay in between. The DNA for the CDR3 is TGCGCCAGCAGCCCTAGTAGCAGCTCCTACAATGAGCAGTTCTTC. It encodes CASSPSSSSYNEQFF. The variable domain in full, with the rest retrieved from reference TRBV5-1 and TRBJ2-1, is KAGVTQTPRYLIKTRGQQVTLSCSPISGHRSVSWYQQTPGQGLQFLFEYFSETQRNKGNFPGRFSGRQFSNSRSEMNVSTLELGDSALYLCASSPSSSSYNEQFFGPGTRLTVL.